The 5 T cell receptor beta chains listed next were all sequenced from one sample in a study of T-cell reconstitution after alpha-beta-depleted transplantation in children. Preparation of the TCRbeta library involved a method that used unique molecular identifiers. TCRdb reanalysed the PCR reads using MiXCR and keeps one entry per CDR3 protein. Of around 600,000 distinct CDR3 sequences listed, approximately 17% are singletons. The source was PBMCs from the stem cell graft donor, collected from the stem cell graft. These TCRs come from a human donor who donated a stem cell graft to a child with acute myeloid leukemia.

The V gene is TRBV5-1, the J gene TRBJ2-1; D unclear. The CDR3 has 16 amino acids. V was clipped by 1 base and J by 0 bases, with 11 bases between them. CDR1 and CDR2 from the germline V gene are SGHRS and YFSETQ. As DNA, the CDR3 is TGCGCCAGCAGCTTGAAGGTCGCTAGCTCCTACAATGAGCAGTTCTTC. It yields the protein CASSLKVASSYNEQFF.

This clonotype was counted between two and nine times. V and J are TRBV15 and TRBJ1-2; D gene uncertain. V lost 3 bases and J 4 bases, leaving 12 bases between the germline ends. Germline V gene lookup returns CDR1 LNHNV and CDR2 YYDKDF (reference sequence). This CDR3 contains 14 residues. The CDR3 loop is CATSSLQRAYGYTF. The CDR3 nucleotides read TGTGCCACCAGCAGCCTTCAGAGGGCCTATGGCTACACCTTC.

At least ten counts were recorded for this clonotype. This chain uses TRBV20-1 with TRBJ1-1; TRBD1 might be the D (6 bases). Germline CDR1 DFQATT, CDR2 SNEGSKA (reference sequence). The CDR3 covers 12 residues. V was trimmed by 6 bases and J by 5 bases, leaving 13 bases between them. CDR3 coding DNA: TGCAGTGCCCAGGGGAGTGCGACTGAAGCTTTCTTT. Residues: CSAQGSATEAFF.

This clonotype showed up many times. The CDR3 spells CSAKAGGASPDTQYF. CDR3 bases: TGCAGTGCAAAGGCGGGGGGGGCCTCTCCCGATACGCAGTATTTT. The genes are TRBV20-1 and TRBJ2-3, with 9 bases identical to TRBD2. Germline values: CDR1 DFQATT, CDR2 SNEGSKA (reference sequence). The CDR3 is 15 residues long. V was pared by 6 bases and J by 6 bases, with 13 bases of the junction left unmatched.

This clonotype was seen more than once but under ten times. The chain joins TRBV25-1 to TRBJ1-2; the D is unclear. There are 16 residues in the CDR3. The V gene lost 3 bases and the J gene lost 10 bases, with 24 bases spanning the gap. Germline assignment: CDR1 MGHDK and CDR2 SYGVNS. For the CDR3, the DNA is TGTGCCAGCAGTGATTATGGAGATATTTCCTCTTCTACCTACACCTTC. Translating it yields CASSDYGDISSSTYTF.